These T cell receptor beta chains were read from a single sample in a study of CD8+CD57+ T cells in acquired aplastic anemia. In TCRdb, the reads were re-called with MiXCR into one record per CDR3 protein. The repertoire includes about 210,000 distinct CDR3 sequences, 30% to 35% of them detected once, and 1% to 1.3% sits in the top ten. Sequencing used sorted CD4+, CD8+, or CD8+CD57+ T cells (not recorded which) from PBMCs. The receptors derive from a human donor in good health, serving as a control. CDR3s include the opening cysteine and the closing phenylalanine or tryptophan. The D gene is left open where the match is weak. A row's size may be missing; if present it is once, few, many or a size class.

clone size	V gene	D gene	J gene	CDR3 DNA	CDR3 protein
few	TRBV14	TRBD1	TRBJ1-2	TGTGCCAGCAGCCCTGGACAGGGCCACTATGGCTACACCTTC	CASSPGQGHYGYTF
few	TRBV6-5	NA	TRBJ1-2	TGTGCCAGCAGTTACGCGACCGGGACGGCGGGTGGCTACACCTTC	CASSYATGTAGGYTF
NA	TRBV2	NA	TRBJ2-7	TGTGCCAGCAGCGGGGCGGGGGAGCAGTACTTC	CASSGAGEQYF
few	TRBV6-1	TRBD2	TRBJ2-3	TGTGCCAGCAGACATCCGAACGGGGGGACAGATACGCAGTATTTT	CASRHPNGGTDTQYF
many	TRBV2	NA	TRBJ2-7	TGTGCCAGCAGCGCAACAGGCAAGCAGTACTTC	CASSATGKQYF
many	TRBV15	TRBD1	TRBJ2-2	TGTGCCACCAGCAGAACCGGGACAGGGGCCGGGGAGCTGTTTTTT	CATSRTGTGAGELFF
many	TRBV15	NA	TRBJ2-6	TGTGCCACCAGCAGAGATGAGGGGGCTGGGGCCAACGTCCTGACTTTC	CATSRDEGAGANVLTF
NA	TRBV5-1	NA	TRBJ1-3	TGCGCCAGCAGCAAAGGGGCCTCTGGAGACACCATATATTTT	CASSKGASGDTIYF
NA	TRBV9	NA	TRBJ1-1	TGTGCCAGCAGCACCGGACAAAGGACTGAAGCTTTCTTT	CASSTGQRTEAFF
few	TRBV7-8	TRBD1	TRBJ1-2	TGTGCCAGCAGCTTAGGACAGGGTTCTTCCGGCTACACCTTC	CASSLGQGSSGYTF
NA	TRBV10-3	NA	TRBJ1-1	TGTGCCATCAGAAGGGGAGGGGGCACTGAAGCTTTCTTT	CAIRRGGGTEAFF
NA	TRBV2	TRBD1	TRBJ2-7	TGTGCCAGCAGTTTAGATAGACAGGGCTCCTGCGAGCAGTACTTC	CASSLDRQGSCEQYF
NA	TRBV19	NA	TRBJ1-1	TGTGCCAGTAGTGCAGTTGCGGCGGGGGTGAACACTGAAGCTTTCTTT	CASSAVAAGVNTEAFF
few	TRBV7-9	NA	TRBJ1-1	TGTGCCAGCAGCTACCTTATGAACACTGAAGCTTTCTTT	CASSYLMNTEAFF
once	TRBV2	NA	TRBJ1-6	TGTGCCAGCATGGGGGGGATCACTTCACCCCTCCACTTT	CASMGGITSPLHF
NA	TRBV20-1	NA	TRBJ1-2	TGCAGTGCTAGAATGTTTCAGAGACTCTATGGCTACACCTTC	CSARMFQRLYGYTF
many	TRBV20-1	NA	TRBJ2-7	TGCAGTGCTAGCCCGAGGGGATACTCCTACGAGCAGTACTTC	CSASPRGYSYEQYF
few	TRBV9	NA	TRBJ2-4	TGTGCCAGCAGCGTAGGGACCTTTGGCATTCAGTACTTC	CASSVGTFGIQYF
NA	TRBV6-1	NA	TRBJ1-5	TGTGCCAGCAGAGCAGGGACCGTGCCTAATCAGCCCCAGCATTTT	CASRAGTVPNQPQHF
NA	TRBV29-1	NA	TRBJ1-2	TGCAGCGCCGGGACGGGTACTCTCACAAACTATGGCTACACCTTC	CSAGTGTLTNYGYTF
NA	TRBV5-1	NA	TRBJ1-1	TGCGCCAGCAGCTTGGCCGGGGAGCGGGGCACTGAAGCTCTCTTT	CASSLAGERGTEALF
NA	TRBV15	TRBD1	TRBJ1-2	TGTGCCACCAGCCGCCGGACAGGCCCTAACTATGGCTACACCTTC	CATSRRTGPNYGYTF
NA	TRBV19	TRBD1	TRBJ1-2	TGTGCCTGGCGAGGGCGCACGACAGGGGGCGAAAATAACTATGGCTACACCTTC	CAWRGRTTGGENNYGYTF
many	TRBV2	TRBD1	TRBJ1-5	TGTGCCAGCAGTGGGGGACAGGAAAATCAGCCCCAGCATTTT	CASSGGQENQPQHF
NA	TRBV11-3	NA	TRBJ2-7	TGTGCCAGCAGCTTAGATGTAGGCTACGAGCAGTACTTC	CASSLDVGYEQYF
NA	TRBV12-3/TRBV12-4	TRBD2	TRBJ2-4	TGTGCCAGCACCCCGACTAGCGGGAGATACATTCAGTACTTC	CASTPTSGRYIQYF
many	TRBV5-1	NA	TRBJ2-5	TGCGCCAGCAGCCTTGGGACGACCCAAGAGACCCAGTACTTC	CASSLGTTQETQYF
many	TRBV2	TRBD1	TRBJ1-2	TGTGCCAGCATGGACAGGAACAACTATGGCTACACCTTC	CASMDRNNYGYTF
many	TRBV12-3/TRBV12-4	NA	TRBJ1-1	TGTGCCAGCAGTTTAGTTCGTACAGAAGCTTTCTTT	CASSLVRTEAFF
many	TRBV5-1	NA	TRBJ1-1	TGCGCCAGCAGCTTGAGGGGAGTGGGGACTGAAGCTTTCTTT	CASSLRGVGTEAFF
many	TRBV15	NA	TRBJ1-2	TGTGCCACCAGCTCACGGGGGAGGGGGTCGACACACAATGGCTACACCTTC	CATSSRGRGSTHNGYTF
few	TRBV5-1	NA	TRBJ1-1	TGCGCCAGCAGCCCACTACTTGTCCTAGACCTGAACACTGAAGCTTTCTTT	CASSPLLVLDLNTEAFF
many	TRBV19	TRBD1	TRBJ1-1	TGTGCCAGTAGCACAGACAGGGGCACTGAAGCTTTCTTT	CASSTDRGTEAFF
NA	TRBV7-9	NA	TRBJ1-5	TGTGCCAGCAGCGCACCACTCGGAGACTATAGCAATCAGCCCCAGCATTTT	CASSAPLGDYSNQPQHF
many	TRBV29-1	NA	TRBJ2-1	TGCAGCGTCCTCCCTAGGGGGGATAGCAATGAGCAGTTCTTC	CSVLPRGDSNEQFF
NA	TRBV10-1	NA	TRBJ1-5	TGCGCCAGCAGTGCGGGGGGGCCCAATCAGCCCCAGCATTTT	CASSAGGPNQPQHF
many	TRBV29-1	NA	TRBJ2-3	TGCAGCGTTGACGGTAGCACAGATACGCAGTATTTT	CSVDGSTDTQYF
NA	TRBV10-3	NA	TRBJ2-3	TGTGCCAGCAGCAGGTCACGCACAGATACGCAGTATTTT	CASSRSRTDTQYF
many	TRBV9	NA	TRBJ2-7	TGTGCCAGCAGCCCGAACAGGGTAGGGGAGCAGTACTTC	CASSPNRVGEQYF
NA	TRBV3-1	NA	TRBJ2-7	TGTGCCAGCAGAGGGGCAGGGGAGGGCTACGAGCAGTACTTC	CASRGAGEGYEQYF
many	TRBV19	NA	TRBJ1-1	TGTGCCAGTAGCCCGAGGGTCGGCCTAACTGAAGCTTTCTTT	CASSPRVGLTEAFF
many	TRBV2	NA	TRBJ2-7	TGTGCCAACACTCCCCGGGACACCTTATCGAGCTCCTACGAGCAGTACTTC	CANTPRDTLSSSYEQYF
NA	TRBV24-1	TRBD2	TRBJ2-3	TGTGCCACCAGTGACTCGACTAGCGGGGACACAGATACGCAGTATTTT	CATSDSTSGDTDTQYF
many	TRBV2	TRBD1	TRBJ1-4	TGTGCCAGCAACAGGGGCACTAATGAAAAACTGTTTTTT	CASNRGTNEKLFF
many	TRBV2	NA	TRBJ2-5	TGTGCCAGCCAGGGACTTATTCAAGAGACCCAGTACTTC	CASQGLIQETQYF
NA	TRBV7-9	NA	TRBJ2-7	TGTGCCAGCAGCTCCCCTGGGTCGTCTTACGAGCAGTACTTC	CASSSPGSSYEQYF